The 20 T cell receptor beta chains in this list originate from one sample, sequenced in a study of tumor-infiltrating lymphocytes in primary liver carcinoma. RNA was extracted from whole blood without cell sorting, alongside germline DNA. With roughly 0.5 ug total RNA as template and a constant-region primer, TCR beta cDNA was made. Three nested multiplex PCR rounds, a slightly modified ARM-PCR method, built the TCR beta libraries. Rounds one and two of PCR, each of around 9 cycles, were primed with TRBV1-TRBV30 forward primers and a C-beta reverse primer. TCRdb called the multiplex PCR reads again in MiXCR, with one record for every CDR3 protein. The data contain approximately 300,000 distinct CDR3 sequences, around three fifths of them singletons. Sequencing used peripheral blood. These receptors originate from a man aged 40-49 years with primary liver carcinoma and hepatitis B virus infection.

The V call is TRBV6-5, the J call TRBJ1-5; TRBD1 is a possible D gene (5 bases). The CDR3 loop spans 13 amino acids. The V end was cut by 11 bases, the J end by 6 bases, with 17 bases between. Germline loops: CDR1 MNHEY, CDR2 SVGAGI. DNA for the CDR3: TGTGCCGGCATTGTATCAGGGATTCAGCCCCAGCATTTT. This encodes CAGIVSGIQPQHF.

The chain is built from TRBV28 and TRBJ1-4; tentative D call: TRBD1 (6 bases). This CDR3 has 14 residues. Trimming pared 5 bases from V and 8 bases from J, leaving 15 bases between. CDR1 is MDHEN and CDR2 is SYDVKM in the germline V gene. The CDR3, as DNA: TGTGCCAGCAGTCTCCCGGGACAACCAGAAAAACTGTTTTTT. Translated: CASSLPGQPEKLFF.

V and J are TRBV10-3 and TRBJ1-5; D unclear. Deletions cut 6 bases from V and 4 bases from J, with 7 bases between. The CDR3 consists of 12 residues. CDR1 is ENHRY, CDR2 SYGVKD, per germline. CDR3 sequence (DNA): TGTGCCATCAGGGAAGAGAATCAGCCCCAGCATTTT. It translates to CAIREENQPQHF.

Only one count was recorded for this clonotype. A much larger clonotype is one base distant, so this may be a read error. The chain joins TRBV5-5 to TRBJ2-7; possible D gene TRBD2, 5 bases. Germline CDR1 is SGHKS and CDR2 is YYEKEE (reference sequence). This CDR3 spans 14 amino acids. The CDR3 region is CASGLRDVDYEQYF. Here the CDR3 DNA reads TGTGCCAGCGGCTTGAGGGATGTCGACTACGAGCAGTACTTC.

The CDR3 sequence is CATTSGTRDNEQFF. The CDR3 nucleotides are TGTGCCACCACCAGCGGGACTAGGGACAATGAGCAGTTCTTC. The chain recombines TRBV6-5 with TRBJ2-1, with 8 bases that match TRBD2. With V trimmed by 10 bases and J by 5 bases, 10 bases remained unmatched. The CDR3 is 14 amino acids. CDR1 is MNHEY, CDR2 SVGAGI, per germline.

The chain uses TRBV7-8 and TRBJ2-3; D gene unclear. The V gene's germline CDR1 is SGHVS and CDR2 FQNEAQ. V lost 3 bases, J lost 5 bases, and 9 bases lay in between. The CDR3 sequence is 13 residues long. For the CDR3, the DNA is TGTGCCAGCAGCTTTCACGAAAGAGATACGCAGTATTTT. Translating gives CASSFHERDTQYF.

This rearrangement joins TRBV30 to TRBJ2-1; D remains unclear. Trimming cost V 0 bases and J 0 bases, with 15 bases left between them. Germline V CDR1 and CDR2: GTSNPN, SVGIG (reference sequence). The CDR3 loop spans 17 amino acids. The CDR3 DNA reads TGTGCCTGGAGTGTAGGGCGGATCTCGGGCTCCTACAATGAGCAGTTCTTC. Its translation is CAWSVGRISGSYNEQFF.

The genes are TRBV11-2 and TRBJ2-5; D unresolved. CDR1 is SGHAT, CDR2 FQNNGV, per germline. The length of the CDR3 is 13 residues. Trimming stripped 7 bases from V and 2 bases from J, with 11 bases between. This CDR3 is CASMGYLQETQYF. CDR3 bases: TGTGCCAGCATGGGATACCTACAAGAGACCCAGTACTTC.

A remark on this clonotype: Relative to the germline gene, one junction end is altered; a read error may explain this. The chain couples TRBV5-1 to TRBJ2-3, with 8 bases lining up with TRBD1. Germline CDR1 SGHRS, CDR2 YFSETQ. CDR3 length: 16 residues. The CDR3 spells CANSLGTGGWADTQYF. CDR3 coding DNA: TGCGCCAACAGCTTGGGAACAGGGGGATGGGCAGATACGCAGTATTTT.

The rearrangement joins TRBV28 to TRBJ2-7; maybe TRBD2 (6 bases). This CDR3 region has 16 residues. Trimming took off 5 bases at V and 4 bases at J, with 21 bases between the two ends. The germline gives CDR1 MDHEN, CDR2 SYDVKM. CDR3 nucleotides: TGTGCCAGCAGTGGTCCGAGGGGCGCGGGAAGGTACGAGCAGTACTTC. This translates into CASSGPRGAGRYEQYF.

This sequence joins TRBV6-5 and TRBJ2-2; 8 bases match TRBD1. Trimming took 0 bases from V and 5 from J; bases not matched to a gene: 8. This CDR3 has 17 amino acids. Germline assignment: CDR1 MNHEY and CDR2 SVGAGI. CDR3 in amino acids: CASSYSQGAVYTGELFF. CDR3 nucleotide sequence: TGTGCCAGCAGTTACTCGCAGGGGGCGGTATATACCGGGGAGCTGTTTTTT.

To note about this clonotype: Because it lacks the conserved phenylalanine or tryptophan at the end, this CDR3 is likely a read error. The J gene is TRBJ2-7, the V gene TRBV11-2; unclear D gene. Germline V CDR1 and CDR2: SGHAT, FQNNGV. V lost 4 bases and J 5 bases, leaving 12 bases between the germline ends. This CDR3 has 13 residues. The CDR3 region is CASSSFARNEQYL. The CDR3, as DNA: TGTGCCAGCAGCTCTTTCGCAAGGAACGAGCAGTACCTC.

Regarding this clonotype: This could be a read error, since a much larger clone is one nucleotide away. J is TRBJ2-1 and V is TRBV4-1; D gene uncertain. The CDR3 is made up of 15 amino acids. The germline gives CDR1 MGHRA, CDR2 YSYEKL. The CDR3 DNA follows: TGCGCCAGCAGCCAAGATCAAGCCGACTGGAATGAGCTGTTCTTC. Amino acids: CASSQDQADWNELFF.

In this sample, this clonotype turned up a few times. The chain employs TRBV6-1 and TRBJ1-5; possible D gene TRBD1, 5 bases. The CDR3 length is 14 residues. Looked up from germline, CDR1 is MNHNS and CDR2 is SASEGT. V was trimmed by 10 bases and J by 0 bases, leaving 13 bases between them. CDR3: CANSKGHSNQPQHF. CDR3 in DNA: TGTGCCAATTCCAAGGGGCATAGCAATCAGCCCCAGCATTTT.

About this clonotype itself: At one boundary the junction diverges from the germline segment, which might be a read error. V is TRBV11-1 and J is TRBJ2-5; possible D gene TRBD2, 5 bases. Germline CDR1 is SGHAT and CDR2 is FQDESV (reference sequence). This CDR3 comprises 13 residues. CDR3 nucleotides: TGTGCCAGCAGTTTTAAGGGAGCAGAGACCAAGTACTTC. It encodes CASSFKGAETKYF. The complete variable domain, with remaining parts taken from reference TRBV11-1 and TRBJ2-5, reads EAEVAQSPRYKITEKSQAVAFWCDPISGHATLYWYRQILGQGPELLVQFQDESVVDDSQLPKDRFSAERLKGVDSTLKIQPAELGDSAMYLCASSFKGAETKYFGPGTRLLVL.

This chain joins TRBV5-4 and TRBJ1-1; a weak D match, TRBD1 (5 bases). V was pared by 0 bases and J by 4 bases, with 16 bases between. The CDR3 runs 16 residues. Germline V CDR1 and CDR2: SGHNT, YYREEE (reference sequence). CDR3: CASSLEGARAATEAFF. CDR3 nucleotides: TGTGCCAGCAGCTTGGAAGGAGCCAGGGCGGCCACTGAAGCTTTCTTT.

The V and J genes are TRBV28 and TRBJ2-5; D unresolved. CDR3 size: 14 residues. Per the germline V gene, CDR1 is MDHEN and CDR2 is SYDVKM. Trimming left V 11 bases short and J 0 bases short, with 16 bases between. The CDR3 DNA sequence: TGTGCCGGTAGTTTACGGAGAAACCAAGAGACCCAGTACTTC. Translated: CAGSLRRNQETQYF.

The chain combines TRBV6-1 with TRBJ2-7; the D gene is possibly TRBD2 (6 bases). This CDR3 is built from 16 residues. Trimming pared 2 bases from V and 0 bases from J, leaving 14 bases between. The germline CDR1 and CDR2 sequences are MNHNS and SASEGT. The CDR3 DNA reads as TGTGCCAGCAGTGAATCCGGGGGTTGGAGCTCCTACGAGCAGTACTTC. This sequence encodes CASSESGGWSSYEQYF.

In its sample, this clonotype was seen a few times. The rearrangement links TRBV7-8 to TRBJ2-1; D gene uncertain. The V gene's germline CDR1 is SGHVS and CDR2 FQNEAQ. Trimming removed 6 bases from V and 4 bases from J, with 13 bases in between. The CDR3 is 14 amino acids. CDR3 amino acids: CASSRIAEYNEQFF. The CDR3, as DNA: TGTGCCAGCAGTAGGATAGCCGAATACAATGAGCAGTTCTTC.

The V call is TRBV6-2 or TRBV6-3, the J call TRBJ2-7; D is unresolved. In germline, CDR1 is MNHEY, CDR2 SVGEGT. Trimming pared 8 bases from V and 5 bases from J, leaving 10 bases between. This CDR3 is 11 amino acids long. The chain's CDR3 is CASGSSDEQYF. The CDR3, as DNA: TGTGCCAGCGGTTCCTCGGACGAGCAGTACTTC.